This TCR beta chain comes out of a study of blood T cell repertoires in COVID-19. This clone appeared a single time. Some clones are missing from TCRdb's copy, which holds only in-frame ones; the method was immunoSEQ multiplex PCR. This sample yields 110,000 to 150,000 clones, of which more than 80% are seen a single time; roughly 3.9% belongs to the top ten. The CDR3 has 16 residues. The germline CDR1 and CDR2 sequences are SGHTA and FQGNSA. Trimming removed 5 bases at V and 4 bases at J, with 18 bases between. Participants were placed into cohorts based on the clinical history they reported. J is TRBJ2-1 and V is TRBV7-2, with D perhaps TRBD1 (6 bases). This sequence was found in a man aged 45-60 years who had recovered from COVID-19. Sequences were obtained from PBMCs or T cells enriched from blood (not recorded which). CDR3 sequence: CASSTQGKGAYNEQFF. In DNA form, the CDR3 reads TGTGCCAGCAGCACTCAGGGGAAAGGGGCTTACAATGAGCAGTTCTTC.